The 21 T cell receptor beta chains in this list originate from one sample, sequenced in a study of blood T cells in healthy people across ages. Together with a sample-barcoded 5' primer, a J-beta primer mix was included in a second PCR lasting roughly 6 to 12 cycles. MiXCR, applied by TCRdb to the 5' RACE reads, yields one record per CDR3 protein. The table includes about 800,000 distinct CDR3 sequences, about three fifths detected once. The sequencing input was blood. The origin of the receptors is a man younger than 40 in good health.

A few counts support this clonotype. The chain has TRBV9 and TRBJ1-2; 7 bases agree with TRBD1. The CDR3 totals 13 residues. With V trimmed by 5 bases and J by 8 bases, 9 bases remained unmatched. Germline V gene sequence: CDR1 SGDLS, CDR2 YYNGEE. The CDR3 DNA sequence: TGTGCCAGCAGTCCATCAGGGGGTGGAGGCTACACCTTC. It translates to CASSPSGGGGYTF.

This clonotype was observed a few times. This chain connects TRBV20-1 to TRBJ2-3; weak D call: TRBD2 (6 bases). V lost 5 bases and J lost 0, with 12 bases in between. The CDR3 has 14 residues. CDR1 is DFQATT and CDR2 is SNEGSKA in the germline V gene (reference sequence). CDR3 nucleotide sequence: TGCAGTGCTGAGGTAGCGGCTAGCACAGATACGCAGTATTTT. Translating it yields CSAEVAASTDTQYF.

The rearrangement joins TRBV20-1 to TRBJ1-5, with 7 bases matching TRBD1. J was trimmed by 7 bases and V by 6 bases; bases with no gene match: 21. The V gene's germline CDR1 is DFQATT and CDR2 SNEGSKA (reference sequence). CDR3 length equals 17 residues. This chain's CDR3 is CSASPFNPTGRRQPQHF. The CDR3 nucleotides are TGCAGTGCCAGCCCCTTTAATCCGACAGGGAGGCGGCAGCCCCAGCATTTT.

This CDR3 reads CASSSSGLARKTQYF. CDR3 DNA sequence: TGTGCCAGCAGCTCCTCGGGACTAGCTAGGAAGACCCAGTACTTC. The V call is TRBV7-9, the J call TRBJ2-5; 9 bases match TRBD2. CDR3 length: 15 residues. CDR1 and CDR2 (germline): SEHNR, FQNEAQ (reference sequence). V lost 4 bases, J lost 6 bases, and 9 bases stayed unmatched.

The rearrangement joins TRBV19 to TRBJ1-1; TRBD1 matches at 11 bases. Germline values: CDR1 LNHDA, CDR2 SQIVND (reference sequence). The V gene end was trimmed by 6 bases and the J gene end by 4 bases; junction bases not matched to a gene: 10. The CDR3 spans 16 residues. The CDR3: CASRRGTGGSGTEAFF. CDR3 sequence (DNA): TGTGCCAGTAGAAGAGGGACAGGGGGTTCGGGCACTGAAGCTTTCTTT.

This chain uses TRBV20-1 with TRBJ2-3, with 11 bases identical to TRBD2. CDR3 length equals 16 residues. V was clipped by 3 bases and J by 2 bases; unmatched bases: 7. Germline lookup yields CDR1 DFQATT and CDR2 SNEGSKA (reference sequence). CDR3 protein: CSASLPSGGTTDTQYF. CDR3 bases: TGCAGTGCTAGTCTTCCTAGCGGGGGGACCACAGATACGCAGTATTTT.

V is TRBV20-1 and J is TRBJ2-7, with D perhaps assigned TRBD1 or TRBD2 (6 bases each). Deletions cut 6 bases from V and 3 bases from J, with 15 bases between. The CDR3 runs to 13 residues. CDR1 DFQATT and CDR2 SNEGSKA come from the germline V gene (reference sequence). The CDR3, as DNA: TGCAGTGCAAACACAGGAGGGGGCTACGAGCAGTACTTC. As protein: CSANTGGGYEQYF.

J is TRBJ2-5 and V is TRBV6-2 or TRBV6-3, with 11 bases that match TRBD2. The J call may be mistaken, given a closer DNA end match to TRBJ2-7. The CDR3 covers 16 residues. Germline V lookup: CDR1 MNHEY, CDR2 SVGEGT. CDR3 nucleotide sequence: TGTGCCAGCAATCATAACGGACTAGCGGGCGCCTACGAGCAGTACTTC. Its translation: CASNHNGLAGAYEQYF.

The chain employs TRBV2 and TRBJ1-1; possible D gene TRBD1, 6 bases. Trimming took 6 bases from V and 7 from J, leaving 15 bases between them. CDR1 and CDR2 (germline): SNHLY, FYNNEI. The CDR3 extends over 13 amino acids. The CDR3 protein is CASSVRGQGEAFF. CDR3 DNA sequence: TGTGCCAGCAGCGTCCGGGGGCAGGGTGAAGCTTTCTTT.

This clonotype was observed a handful of times. The rearrangement links TRBV7-2 to TRBJ2-5; D might be TRBD1 (6 bases). Germline lookup yields CDR1 SGHTA and CDR2 FQGNSA. V shed 1 base and J shed 1 base, with 13 bases lying between them. This CDR3 has 16 residues. CDR3: CASSLEVLTGQETQYF. CDR3 in DNA: TGTGCCAGCAGCTTAGAGGTCTTGACAGGCCAAGAGACCCAGTACTTC.

This clonotype has more than one count but fewer than ten. The V and J genes are TRBV25-1 and TRBJ2-7; the match to TRBD1 covers 7 bases. Germline V lookup: CDR1 MGHDK, CDR2 SYGVNS. After removal of 5 bases from V and 7 bases from J, the junction contained 20 bases not matched to a gene. The CDR3 consists of 17 residues. CDR3 DNA sequence: TGTGCCAGCAGTCAAGTGACGTGGGACAGTCCCTACGGGGAGCAGTACTTC. This sequence encodes CASSQVTWDSPYGEQYF.

The chain links TRBV7-9 to TRBJ2-4; D is perhaps TRBD2 (5 bases). Trimming removed 10 bases from V and 6 bases from J, with 13 bases in between. Germline lookup yields CDR1 SEHNR and CDR2 FQNEAQ (reference sequence). CDR3 length equals 12 residues. The DNA of the CDR3 is TGTGCCACCTCGACCCGGGGAAACATTCAGTACTTC. It encodes CATSTRGNIQYF.

The chain has TRBV20-1 and TRBJ2-4; possibly TRBD1 for D (5 bases). The DNA end favors TRBJ2-7, so the J call may be wrong. There are 12 residues in the CDR3. Germline V gene lookup returns CDR1 DFQATT and CDR2 SNEGSKA (reference sequence). This CDR3 is CSAIGAGNEQYF. In nucleotides, the CDR3 is TGCAGTGCTATAGGGGCAGGAAACGAGCAGTACTTC.

This clonotype was seen only a few times. The rearrangement joins TRBV12-3 or TRBV12-4 to TRBJ1-2; possibly TRBD1 for D (6 bases). This CDR3 region has 13 residues. Trimming shortened V by 5 bases and J by 4 bases, and 11 bases separated the two germline ends. In DNA form, the CDR3 reads TGTGCCAGCAGTCGGGGGGCGGCCTATGGCTACACCTTC. Its protein is CASSRGAAYGYTF.

This clonotype was detected only a few times. The chain carries TRBV6-1 and TRBJ2-7, with D maybe TRBD2 (5 bases). The length of the CDR3 is 17 residues. Trimming cost V 4 bases and J 0 bases, with 19 bases left between them. Looked up from germline, CDR1 is MNHNS and CDR2 is SASEGT. The CDR3 spells CASSGYLSGESSYEQYF. The CDR3 DNA reads as TGTGCCAGCAGTGGCTACCTGAGCGGTGAGAGCTCCTACGAGCAGTACTTC.

This chain links TRBV3-1 with TRBJ1-1; perhaps TRBD1 as D (5 bases). Germline V gives CDR1 LGHDT, CDR2 YNNKEL (reference sequence). V dropped 0 bases and J dropped 5 bases, with 10 bases sitting between them. This CDR3 is 14 amino acids long. Here the CDR3 DNA reads TGTGCCAGCAGCCAAGAAGTCCGGGGGACTGAAGCTTTCTTT. It codes for CASSQEVRGTEAFF.

The chain links TRBV12-3 or TRBV12-4 to TRBJ2-1; the D gene is possibly TRBD1 (6 bases). CDR3 length: 17 amino acids. V lost 2 bases and J 0 bases, leaving 14 bases between the germline ends. The CDR3 nucleotides read TGTGCCAGCAGTTTATGGTTCACAGGGAGCTCCTACAATGAGCAGTTCTTC. Encoded protein: CASSLWFTGSSYNEQFF.

This clonotype was seen more than once but under ten times. This chain joins TRBV15 and TRBJ1-2, with D perhaps TRBD1 (5 bases). Germline-derived CDR1 and CDR2 are LNHNV and YYDKDF (reference sequence). The CDR3 is 13 residues long. Trimming took off 0 bases at V and 10 bases at J, with 12 bases between the two ends. CDR3 residues: CATSREDRDYYTF. The CDR3 DNA sequence: TGTGCCACCAGCAGAGAAGACCGGGACTACTACACCTTC.

The V and J genes are TRBV6-4 and TRBJ2-7, with a tentative D call TRBD1 (5 bases). This CDR3 is built from 14 residues. The ends were cut back, 7 bases at V and 7 bases at J, with 20 bases in the middle. CDR1 MRHNA and CDR2 SNTAGT come from the germline V gene. The CDR3 DNA is TGTGCCAGCATTTCACAGGCAAGATCCAATGAGCAGTACTTC. As protein: CASISQARSNEQYF.

This chain connects TRBV7-2 to TRBJ2-3; D unclear. Per the germline V gene, CDR1 is SGHTA and CDR2 is FQGNSA. This CDR3 has 14 amino acids. V was clipped by 4 bases and J by 4 bases, with 12 bases between them. DNA of the CDR3: TGTGCCAGCAGCTCAGACCAGGTACCAGATACGCAGTATTTT. Amino acid sequence: CASSSDQVPDTQYF. The full variable domain, in which reference TRBV7-2 and TRBJ2-3 provide the parts outside the CDR3, is GAGVSQSPSNKVTEKGKDVELRCDPISGHTALYWYRQSLGQGLEFLIYFQGNSAPDKSGLPSDRFSAERTGGSVSTLTIQRTQQEDSAVYLCASSSDQVPDTQYFGPGTRLTVL.

In its sample, this clonotype was seen many times. The chain joins TRBV20-1 to TRBJ2-2; 7 bases line up with TRBD1. Germline CDR1 DFQATT, CDR2 SNEGSKA (reference sequence). Trimming cost V 5 bases and J 1 base; bases outside gene matches: 7. The length of the CDR3 is 15 residues. In nucleotides, the CDR3 is TGCAGTGCTCTGAGGGGACAGTGGAACACCGGGGAGCTGTTTTTT. This gives the protein CSALRGQWNTGELFF.